This passage covers 24 T cell receptor beta chains from one sample sequenced in a study of metastatic and nonmetastatic thyroid tumors. MiXCR re-clonotyped the PCR reads for TCRdb. The repertoire holds roughly 59,000 clones, with roughly 15% as singletons. Before thyroid surgery, none of the patients had received any treatment. The specimen sequenced was blood. These receptors were obtained from a male donor with papillary thyroid cancer or a benign thyroid nodule (not recorded which). Some clones in this sample may be carry-over from other donors' samples.

The sample holds many counts of this clone. J is TRBJ2-1 and V is TRBV27, with 10 positions matching TRBD2. Germline CDR1 MNHEY, CDR2 SMNVEV (reference sequence). Trimming took 4 bases from V and 6 from J; bases not matched to a gene: 6. This CDR3 contains 15 residues. CDR3 sequence (DNA): TGTGCCAGCAGTTCCCCTCTAGCGGGAGTCAATGAGCAGTTCTTC. Translated: CASSSPLAGVNEQFF.

V is TRBV6-2 or TRBV6-3 and J is TRBJ2-1; 11 nucleotides line up with TRBD2. Losses at the gene ends were 7 bases for V and 2 bases for J; bases not matched to a gene: 16. CDR3 length: 19 amino acids. CDR1 is MNHEY and CDR2 is SVGEGT in the germline V gene. This CDR3 is CASIYPSTSGSIAYNEQFF. DNA for the CDR3: TGTGCCAGCATATACCCCAGTACTAGCGGGAGTATCGCCTACAATGAGCAGTTCTTC.

This clone was seen repeatedly, ten times or more. This chain connects TRBV2 to TRBJ2-1; 7 nucleotides align to TRBD1. Trimming took 6 bases from V and 7 from J; bases not matched to a gene: 3. Per the germline V gene, CDR1 is SNHLY and CDR2 is FYNNEI. The CDR3 is made up of 12 amino acids. The chain's CDR3 is CASRLQGNEQFF. The CDR3 DNA sequence: TGTGCCAGCAGACTACAGGGGAATGAGCAGTTCTTC.

The table lists this clone with many counts. This sequence joins TRBV11-2 and TRBJ2-5; D is uncertain. Between the trimmed V and J ends, which lost 1 base and 5 bases, there was a span of 8 bases. The CDR3 is made up of 13 amino acids. Per the germline V gene, CDR1 is SGHAT and CDR2 is FQNNGV. The CDR3 DNA reads as TGTGCCAGCAGCTTAGCGGTTAGGGAGACCCAGTACTTC. Protein: CASSLAVRETQYF.

This clone was counted at least ten times. The CDR3 nucleotides read TGCGCCAGCAGTCTCGGCGGGGCACAGCTAGCTGAAGCTTTCTTT. It yields the protein CASSLGGAQLAEAFF. This sequence joins TRBV5-1 and TRBJ1-1, with D maybe TRBD1 (5 bases). The CDR3 is 15 residues long. The germline gives CDR1 SGHRS, CDR2 YFSETQ. Trimming stripped 5 bases from V and 6 bases from J, with 20 bases between.

This clone appeared many times. The DNA of the CDR3 is TGTGCCTGGAGTGTGGGGGAAATGAATTCACCCCTCCACTTT. Protein: CAWSVGEMNSPLHF. The chain is built from TRBV30 and TRBJ1-6, with D perhaps TRBD1 (5 bases). V was shortened by 0 bases and J by 7 bases, with 10 bases between the two germline ends. Germline-derived CDR1 and CDR2 are GTSNPN and SVGIG (reference sequence). The CDR3 loop spans 14 amino acids.

About this clone: This may come from a read error, since a much larger clone is one base off. The rearrangement uses TRBV11-1 and TRBJ2-3, with D possibly matching TRBD2 (5 bases). The CDR3 consists of 15 residues. V was trimmed by 2 bases and J by 4 bases, leaving 13 bases between them. Germline-derived CDR1 and CDR2 are SGHAT and FQDESV (reference sequence). CDR3 nucleotide sequence: TGTGCCAGCAGCTTACATGGGATTAGCGCAGATACGCAGTATTTT. Encoded protein: CASSLHGISADTQYF.

Ten or more counts support this clone. The identical CDR3 is also encoded by other nucleotide sequences in the sample. This chain joins TRBV11-2 and TRBJ1-1; TRBD1 agrees at 9 bases. CDR3 length equals 15 residues. Trimming cost V 5 bases and J 6 bases; bases outside gene matches: 10. CDR1 is SGHAT and CDR2 is FQNNGV in the germline V gene. DNA of the CDR3: TGTGCCAGCAGCGAGATTAGGGACAGGGTCGCTGAAGCTTTCTTT. Translated, it gives CASSEIRDRVAEAFF. The full variable domain, completed using reference TRBV11-2 and TRBJ1-1, is EAGVAQSPRYKIIEKRQSVAFWCNPISGHATLYWYQQILGQGPKLLIQFQNNGVVDDSQLPKDRFSAERLKGVDSTLKIQPAKLEDSAVYLCASSEIRDRVAEAFFGQGTRLTVV.

This clone was found once. One end of the junction varies from germline; a read error may be responsible. The chain couples TRBV20-1 to TRBJ2-7; D call uncertain. The CDR3 is 13 residues long. Germline CDR1 reads DFQATT; CDR2 reads SNEGSKA (reference sequence). The CDR3 nucleotides are TGCAGTGCTGCGAAAGCCGTGAACTACGAGCAATACTTC. Amino acids: CSAAKAVNYEQYF.

The chain has TRBV30 and TRBJ2-7, with TRBD2 matching 7 bases. Germline lookup yields CDR1 GTSNPN and CDR2 SVGIG (reference sequence). Germline trimming cut 5 bases from V and 0 bases from J; bases unmatched to any gene: 4. This CDR3 contains 13 residues. The CDR3 DNA is TGTGCCTGGGGACGGGAGGTCTCCTACGAGCAGTACTTC. Translation: CAWGREVSYEQYF.

This clone was seen many times. The chain combines TRBV12-3 or TRBV12-4 with TRBJ2-2, with 7 bases lining up with TRBD1. The junction had 9 bases not matched to a gene; V was cut back by 3 bases and J by 5 bases. The CDR3 is made up of 16 amino acids. The CDR3 loop reads CASSFLAGGYTGELFF. The CDR3 bases are TGTGCCAGCAGTTTTCTAGCAGGGGGTTATACCGGGGAGCTGTTTTTT.

Ten or more counts support this clone. The rearrangement links TRBV12-3 or TRBV12-4 to TRBJ2-2; possibly TRBD2 for D (5 bases). The length of the CDR3 is 18 residues. Trimming took 4 bases from V and 5 from J, leaving 23 bases between them. The chain's CDR3 is CASSSLAAREKPTGELFF. The CDR3 region has the DNA TGTGCCAGCAGTTCGCTAGCAGCACGAGAGAAACCTACCGGGGAGCTGTTTTTT.

This clone was counted many times. DNA of the CDR3: TGTGCCACCAGCAGGACAAGCTCTGGGGCCAACGTCCTGACTTTC. Translated, it gives CATSRTSSGANVLTF. The chain recombines TRBV15 with TRBJ2-6; D is unresolved. V was shortened by 3 bases and J by 0 bases, with 6 bases between the two germline ends. CDR3 length: 15 amino acids. Germline V gene data show CDR1 as LNHNV and CDR2 as YYDKDF (reference sequence).

This clone was observed many times. V usage is TRBV7-2 and J usage is TRBJ2-3, with D unclear. This CDR3 contains 13 residues. CDR1 SGHTA and CDR2 FQGNSA come from the germline V gene. V dropped 0 bases and J dropped 6 bases, with 7 bases sitting between them. CDR3 sequence: CASSLAYLDTQYF. CDR3 nucleotides: TGTGCCAGCAGCTTAGCGTACTTGGATACGCAGTATTTT.

This clone was counted ten times or more. This CDR3 is also generated by other DNA sequences in the sample. This rearrangement joins TRBV11-1 to TRBJ2-3; 7 bases match TRBD2. The CDR3 is 15 amino acids. Germline values: CDR1 SGHAT, CDR2 FQDESV (reference sequence). With 1 base clipped from V and 4 bases from J, the junction kept 5 bases outside the gene matches. DNA of the CDR3: TGTGCCAGCAGCTTAGGTCCTAGCGGAGCAGATACGCAGTATTTT. It yields the protein CASSLGPSGADTQYF.

This clone was found a few times. The chain joins TRBV12-3 or TRBV12-4 to TRBJ2-3; D uncertain. This CDR3 comprises 15 residues. The ends were cut back, 5 bases at V and 3 bases at J, with 15 bases in the middle. The CDR3 here is CASSESLRVTDTQYF. CDR3 nucleotide sequence: TGTGCCAGCAGTGAATCCCTCCGGGTGACAGATACGCAGTATTTT.

This clone occurred many times. The gene calls are TRBV4-2 and TRBJ2-3; TRBD2 is a possible D gene (5 bases). The V and J ends lost 0 bases and 6 bases respectively, with 13 bases between them. The CDR3 totals 15 residues. Germline assignment: CDR1 LGHNA and CDR2 YNFKEQ. In DNA form, the CDR3 reads TGTGCCAGCAGCCAAGATGGGCTAAGAGGGGATACGCAGTATTTT. It codes for CASSQDGLRGDTQYF.

Many counts were recorded for this clone. The genes are TRBV20-1 and TRBJ2-1; unclear D gene. The germline V and J ends were trimmed by 0 bases and 4 bases, with 7 bases remaining between them. The germline V gene has CDR1 DFQATT and CDR2 SNEGSKA (reference sequence). The length of the CDR3 is 13 residues. CDR3 amino acids: CSARDRQYNEQFF. Here the CDR3 DNA reads TGCAGTGCTAGAGACCGTCAGTACAATGAGCAGTTCTTC.

The table lists this clone with many counts. V usage is TRBV20-1 and J usage is TRBJ2-1; possibly TRBD2 for D (5 bases). Deletions cut 5 bases from V and 2 bases from J, with 13 bases between. Germline values: CDR1 DFQATT, CDR2 SNEGSKA (reference sequence). The CDR3 loop spans 14 amino acids. CDR3 DNA sequence: TGCAGTGCTCAGACGGGAACGACCTACAATGAGCAGTTCTTC. It yields the protein CSAQTGTTYNEQFF.

Of note for this clone: At one end the junction does not follow the germline gene, possibly because of a read error. The chain is built from TRBV7-2 and TRBJ2-1, with a possible D match to TRBD1 (6 bases). Germline V lookup: CDR1 SGHTA, CDR2 FQGNSA. The length of the CDR3 is 14 residues. In DNA form, the CDR3 reads TGTGCCAGTAGCTTAACCACGGACAGAAGTGATCAGTTCTTC. It encodes CASSLTTDRSDQFF.

At least ten counts were recorded for this clone. CDR3 DNA: TGTGCCAGCAGAGTAGGGACACCGTCGAATGAAAAACTGTTTTTT. It translates to CASRVGTPSNEKLFF. The chain recombines TRBV6-1 with TRBJ1-4, with a possible D match to TRBD1 (6 bases). Germline CDR1 MNHNS, CDR2 SASEGT. The germline V and J ends were trimmed by 6 bases and 5 bases, with 16 bases remaining between them. The CDR3 runs to 15 residues.

The chain has TRBV15 and TRBJ2-3; 7 nucleotides match TRBD2. The J segment lost 3 bases and the V segment lost 3 bases, leaving 9 bases of the junction unmatched. The CDR3 is 16 residues long. CDR1 is LNHNV and CDR2 is YYDKDF in the germline V gene (reference sequence). Here the CDR3 DNA reads TGTGCCACCAGCAGCGCGGCGGGAGCGGGGACAGATACGCAGTATTTT. Translation gives CATSSAAGAGTDTQYF. The full variable domain, in which reference TRBV15 and TRBJ2-3 provide the parts outside the CDR3, is DAMVIQNPRYQVTQFGKPVTLSCSQTLNHNVMYWYQQKSSQAPKLLFHYYDKDFNNEADTPDNFQSRRPNTSFCFLDIRSPGLGDTAMYLCATSSAAGAGTDTQYFGPGTRLTVL.

This clone has at least ten counts. The V gene is TRBV7-8, the J gene TRBJ2-7; D is perhaps TRBD2 (5 bases). V was clipped by 1 base and J by 5 bases, with 9 bases between them. This CDR3 is 13 amino acids long. CDR1 is SGHVS and CDR2 is FQNEAQ in the germline V gene. The CDR3 nucleotides read TGTGCCAGCAGCTTAGGACTACGCAACGAGCAGTACGTC. Translated, it gives CASSLGLRNEQYV.

V is TRBV4-1 and J is TRBJ2-1, with D possibly TRBD2 on 5 matching bases. CDR1 is MGHRA, CDR2 YSYEKL, per germline. The germline V and J ends were trimmed by 2 bases and 3 bases, with 20 bases remaining between them. The CDR3 runs to 18 residues. In DNA, the CDR3 is TGCGCCAGCAGCCAATTCCTGAGGGCGCTAGCAGGCTACAATGAGCAGTTCTTC. The encoded protein is CASSQFLRALAGYNEQFF.